The 20 T cell receptor beta chains in this list originate from one sample, sequenced in a study of early T cells in non-severe SARS-CoV-2 infection. TCRdb processed the 5' RACE reads anew with MiXCR; each CDR3 protein has one entry. The sample records fewer than 85,000 distinct CDR3 sequences, approximately 12% being singletons. Sequences were obtained from whole blood. The receptors stem from an adult who was a healthcare worker with PCR-confirmed SARS-CoV-2 infection or an uninfected control (not recorded which).

For this clonotype: A much larger clone differs from this one at a single base, so this may be a read error. The chain joins TRBV12-3 or TRBV12-4 to TRBJ2-3; 13 nucleotides match TRBD2. The length of the CDR3 is 16 residues. The CDR3 protein is CASRPRTSGSTGTQYF. The CDR3 nucleotides are TGTGCCAGCAGACCACGGACTAGCGGGAGCACAGGTACGCAGTATTTT.

The gene calls are TRBV13 and TRBJ2-3, with TRBD2 matching 16 bases. Trimming cost V 4 bases and J 2 bases; bases outside gene matches: 24. The length of the CDR3 is 24 residues. The germline V gene has CDR1 PRHDT and CDR2 FYEKMQ (reference sequence). The CDR3 DNA follows: TGTGCCAGCAGCTCTAGCCCCTGGAAGACGGGACTAGCGGGAGGGGGCCGACACACAGATACGCAGTATTTT. Amino acids: CASSSSPWKTGLAGGGRHTDTQYF.

The CDR3 region has the DNA TGCAGCGTGGGAAGGGACAGGGGGTTGGGTGAGCAGTTCTTC. This encodes CSVGRDRGLGEQFF. The chain uses TRBV29-1 and TRBJ2-1; TRBD1 agrees at 11 bases. The J segment lost 9 bases and the V segment lost 6 bases, leaving 10 bases of the junction unmatched. CDR1 SQVTM and CDR2 ANQGSEA come from the germline V gene. This CDR3 is built from 14 residues.

This clonotype has just a few counts. In DNA form, the CDR3 reads TGTGCCAGCTCACCGGGACTGCACAATGAGCAGTTCTTC. This encodes CASSPGLHNEQFF. The chain joins TRBV18 to TRBJ2-1, with a possible D match to TRBD2 (6 bases). Between the trimmed V and J ends, which lost 3 bases and 5 bases, there was a span of 8 bases. The CDR3 is 13 amino acids. Per germline, CDR1 KGHSH and CDR2 LQKENI.

This clonotype was found a few times. This chain connects TRBV30 to TRBJ2-7; D gene unclear. Germline V gene lookup returns CDR1 GTSNPN and CDR2 SVGIG (reference sequence). Trimming cost V 0 bases and J 6 bases, with 12 bases left between them. The CDR3 loop spans 13 amino acids. CDR3 residues: CAWSVYMGGEQYF. CDR3 bases: TGTGCCTGGAGTGTTTATATGGGTGGCGAGCAGTACTTC.

This clonotype was observed a few times. CDR3 protein: CSAPLGGSTQYF. The CDR3 DNA reads as TGCAGCGCTCCTCTAGGGGGGAGTACCCAGTACTTC. The chain employs TRBV29-1 and TRBJ2-5; either TRBD1 or TRBD2 may supply D (6 bases each). The germline CDR1 and CDR2 sequences are SQVTM and ANQGSEA. CDR3 length: 12 residues. V was clipped by 7 bases and J by 8 bases, with 17 bases between them.

Note on this clonotype: One base away lies a much larger clone, so this may be a sequencing read error. The CDR3 protein is CASSWTGDEQFF. The CDR3 DNA follows: TGTGCCAGTAGCTGGACAGGGGACGAGCAGTTCTTC. The V gene is TRBV19, the J gene TRBJ2-7, with 9 bases that match TRBD1. The closer fit of TRBJ2-1 to the DNA end suggests the J call may be wrong. The CDR3 is made up of 12 amino acids. Germline lookup yields CDR1 LNHDA and CDR2 SQIVND (reference sequence).

This clonotype appeared many times. The V gene is TRBV7-9, the J gene TRBJ2-5; unclear D gene. Germline assignment: CDR1 SEHNR and CDR2 FQNEAQ (reference sequence). The CDR3 contains 12 residues. Deletions cut 1 base from V and 8 bases from J, with 8 bases between. In DNA form, the CDR3 reads TGTGCCAGCAGCTTAGACTTCGAAACCCAGTACTTC. Its translation: CASSLDFETQYF. The variable domain in full, with the rest retrieved from reference TRBV7-9 and TRBJ2-5, is DTGVSQNPRHKITKRGQNVTFRCDPISEHNRLYWYRQTLGQGPEFLTYFQNEAQLEKSRLLSDRFSAERPKGSFSTLEIQRTEQGDSAMYLCASSLDFETQYFGPGTRLLVL.

The genes are TRBV7-6 and TRBJ2-7; D is ambiguous. From germline, CDR1 is SGHVS and CDR2 FNYEAQ. The CDR3 is made up of 15 amino acids. Trimming pared 0 bases from V and 2 bases from J, leaving 11 bases between. DNA of the CDR3: TGTGCCAGCAGCTTAGCGCCAGGTACACCCTACGAGCAGTACTTC. It encodes CASSLAPGTPYEQYF. Complete variable domain (other parts from reference TRBV7-6 and TRBJ2-7): GAGVSQSPRYKVTKRGQDVALRCDPISGHVSLYWYRQALGQGPEFLTYFNYEAQQDKSGLPNDRFSAERPEGSISTLTIQRTEQRDSAMYRCASSLAPGTPYEQYFGPGTRLTVT.

This clonotype was observed a handful of times. V usage is TRBV7-2 and J usage is TRBJ2-1; weak D call: TRBD1 (5 bases). The CDR3 sequence is 13 residues long. Germline-derived CDR1 and CDR2 are SGHTA and FQGNSA. Trimming took 5 bases from V and 9 from J, leaving 14 bases between them. CDR3 protein: CASSIMTVSEQFF. CDR3 DNA: TGTGCCAGCAGCATTATGACAGTCAGTGAGCAGTTCTTC.

The chain combines TRBV9 with TRBJ2-2, with D unclear. This CDR3 is built from 16 residues. Germline assignment: CDR1 SGDLS and CDR2 YYNGEE. Trimming removed 0 bases at V and 5 bases at J, with 14 bases between. CDR3 sequence (DNA): TGTGCCAGCAGCGTAGTCCAAGTCTCAAAGACCGGGGAGCTGTTTTTT. It specifies CASSVVQVSKTGELFF.

This clonotype occurred a few times. CDR3 sequence (DNA): TGCGCCAGCAGCTTTGGGTCCGGACTAGGGGGCAATGAGCAGTTCTTC. Protein sequence: CASSFGSGLGGNEQFF. The V call is TRBV5-1, the J call TRBJ2-1, with D possibly matching TRBD2 (7 bases). The CDR3 runs 16 residues. V lost 2 bases to trimming and J lost 6 bases, with 18 bases between them. Germline assignment: CDR1 SGHRS and CDR2 YFSETQ.

With respect to this clonotype: A read error may be the cause here, since a much bigger clone is one base away. The V gene is TRBV27, the J gene TRBJ2-7; no clear D gene. The DNA matches TRBJ2-1 better at its end, which makes the J call doubtful. Germline V lookup: CDR1 MNHEY, CDR2 SMNVEV (reference sequence). This CDR3 region has 14 residues. Here the CDR3 reads CASRAQLSSYEQFF. Here the CDR3 DNA reads TGTGCCAGCAGAGCCCAACTAAGCTCCTACGAGCAGTTCTTC.

This clonotype has only a few counts. The genes are TRBV29-1 and TRBJ2-7; perhaps TRBD1 as D (5 bases). Trimming removed 4 bases at V and 3 bases at J, with 7 bases between. Germline CDR1 reads SQVTM; CDR2 reads ANQGSEA. The CDR3 runs to 11 residues. The CDR3 sequence: CSVGDSYEQYF. The CDR3 bases are TGCAGCGTTGGCGACAGCTACGAGCAGTACTTC.

This clonotype was detected only a few times. V usage is TRBV19 and J usage is TRBJ2-5; maybe TRBD2 (6 bases). V gave up 2 bases and J gave up 5 bases, with 12 bases separating them. The CDR3 is 14 residues long. Germline CDR1 reads LNHDA; CDR2 reads SQIVND (reference sequence). CDR3 nucleotides: TGTGCCAGTAGTATATCGGCGGGGTCGGAGACCCAGTACTTC. It specifies CASSISAGSETQYF.

This clonotype is a singleton in its sample. The chain is built from TRBV5-1 and TRBJ2-1; 9 bases agree with TRBD1. The CDR3 is made up of 14 amino acids. J was trimmed by 3 bases and V by 8 bases; bases with no gene match: 6. Germline V gives CDR1 SGHRS, CDR2 YFSETQ. The CDR3 sequence is CASSGQGGYNEQFF. In nucleotides, the CDR3 is TGCGCCAGTTCGGGACAGGGTGGCTACAATGAGCAGTTCTTC.

This clonotype has more than one count but fewer than ten. This rearrangement joins TRBV30 to TRBJ2-5; perhaps TRBD1 as D (5 bases). CDR3 length: 15 amino acids. From germline, CDR1 is GTSNPN and CDR2 SVGIG (reference sequence). The germline V and J ends were trimmed by 3 bases and 5 bases, with 19 bases remaining between them. The CDR3: CAWRGRKGREETQYF. For the CDR3, the DNA is TGTGCCTGGAGAGGTCGCAAGGGGCGAGAGGAGACCCAGTACTTC.

This clonotype was observed many times. V gene TRBV21-1 combines with J gene TRBJ2-7; TRBD1, the D gene given by the table, was not confirmed from the DNA. TRBV21-1 is marked as a pseudogene. CDR3 length: 15 amino acids. CDR3 residues: CASSNGDRVIHEQYF. Written as DNA, the CDR3 is TGTGCCAGCAGCAACGGGGACAGGGTAATCCACGAGCAGTACTTC.

In its sample, this clonotype was seen a few times. The chain recombines TRBV6-5 with TRBJ2-2; 10 positions match TRBD2. The CDR3 is 16 residues long. V trimming: 6 bases; J trimming: 1 base; junction bases outside the gene matches: 5. Germline V gives CDR1 MNHEY, CDR2 SVGAGI. The CDR3 sequence: CASSRIAGGNTGELFF. The CDR3 DNA sequence: TGTGCCAGCAGCAGAATAGCGGGGGGGAACACCGGGGAGCTGTTTTTT.

The chain joins TRBV25-1 to TRBJ2-1, with D unclear. CDR1 MGHDK and CDR2 SYGVNS come from the germline V gene. The CDR3 covers 13 residues. Trimming removed 6 bases at V and 1 base at J, with 7 bases between. This chain's CDR3 is CASRETSYNEQFF. The CDR3 DNA sequence: TGTGCCAGCAGGGAGACTTCCTACAATGAGCAGTTCTTC.